This is a list of T cell receptor beta chains from one sample in a study of Graves' ophthalmopathy and Graves' hyperthyroidism. TCRdb ran MiXCR on the multiplex PCR reads and lists one entry per CDR3 protein. This table has 650,000 to 900,000 distinct CDR3 sequences, around 40% appearing once. Sequencing was carried out using peripheral blood. The receptors shown here come from an adult man with Graves' ophthalmopathy. The CDR3 runs from the conserved cysteine through the conserved F or W.

V	J	CDR3
TRBV7-9	TRBJ1-6	CASSITGGYYNSPLHF
TRBV5-4	TRBJ1-1	CASSHEQGGITEAFF
TRBV9	TRBJ2-7	CASSRAGTYEQYF
TRBV11-2	TRBJ1-1	CASSLTGGAGMNTEAFF
TRBV29-1	TRBJ2-7	CSVEGTVGNEQYF
TRBV10-3	TRBJ2-5	CASSQDSLGTQYF
TRBV4-2	TRBJ1-1	CASSQEVGQEAFF
TRBV29-1	TRBJ2-7	CSVEDSTSEQYF
TRBV20-1	TRBJ1-1	CSAESGETEAFF
TRBV24-1	TRBJ1-5	CASSRDREAQHF
TRBV10-3	TRBJ1-5	CAISDRRNQPQHF
TRBV2	TRBJ2-3	CASKREGSTDTQYF
TRBV7-2	TRBJ2-7	CASSRTGGREQYF
TRBV6-6	TRBJ2-7	CASSNADEQYF